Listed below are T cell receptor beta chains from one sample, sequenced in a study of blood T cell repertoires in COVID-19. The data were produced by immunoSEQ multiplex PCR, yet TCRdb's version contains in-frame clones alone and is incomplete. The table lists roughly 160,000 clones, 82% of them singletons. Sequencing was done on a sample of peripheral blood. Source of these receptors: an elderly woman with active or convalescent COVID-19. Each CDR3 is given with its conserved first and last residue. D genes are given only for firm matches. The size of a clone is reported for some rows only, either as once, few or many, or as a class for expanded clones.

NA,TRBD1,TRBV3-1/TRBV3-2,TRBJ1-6,CASSQLTQGASPLHF,TGTGCCAGCAGCCAACTAACACAGGGGGCATCACCCCTCCACTTT
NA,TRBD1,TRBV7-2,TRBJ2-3,CASSFRDRGRTQYF,TGTGCCAGCAGCTTCCGGGACAGGGGGCGTACGCAGTATTTT
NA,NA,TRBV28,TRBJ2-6,CASTRGGPSGANVLTF,TGTGCCAGCACCCGTGGGGGCCCCTCTGGGGCCAACGTCCTGACTTTC
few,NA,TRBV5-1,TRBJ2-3,CASSVTGARGTDTQYF,TGCGCCAGCAGCGTAACAGGAGCCCGCGGCACAGATACGCAGTATTTT
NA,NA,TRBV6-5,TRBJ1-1,CASTPGAPNTEAFF,TGTGCCAGCACCCCTGGGGCCCCGAACACTGAAGCTTTCTTT
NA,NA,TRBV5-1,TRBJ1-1,CASSLLRVTTEAFF,TGCGCCAGCAGCTTGCTCCGGGTCACCACTGAAGCTTTCTTT
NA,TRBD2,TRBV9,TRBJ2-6,CASSQYGLAGTGANVLTF,TGTGCCAGCAGCCAGTATGGACTAGCGGGAACTGGGGCCAACGTCCTGACTTTC
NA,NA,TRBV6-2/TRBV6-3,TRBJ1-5,CASSHGGYSNQPQHF,TGTGCCAGCAGTCACGGGGGTTATAGCAATCAGCCCCAGCATTTT
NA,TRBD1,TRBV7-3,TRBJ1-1,CASSPYGQGNTEAFF,TGTGCCAGCAGCCCGTATGGACAGGGGAACACTGAAGCTTTCTTT
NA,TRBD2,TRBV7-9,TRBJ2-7,CASSFGTSGFNWYEQYF,TGTGCCAGCAGCTTCGGGACTAGCGGGTTCAATTGGTACGAGCAGTACTTC
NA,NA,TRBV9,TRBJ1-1,CASSVDMGAEAFF,TGTGCCAGCAGCGTAGATATGGGAGCTGAAGCTTTCTTT
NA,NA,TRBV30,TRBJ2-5,CAWTIRETQYF,TGTGCCTGGACTATACGTGAGACCCAGTACTTC
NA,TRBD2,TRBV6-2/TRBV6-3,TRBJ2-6,CASSYELGMAGASGANVLTF,TGTGCCAGCAGTTACGAATTAGGTATGGCGGGAGCCTCTGGGGCCAACGTCCTGACTTTC
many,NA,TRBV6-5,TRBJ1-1,CASRQGNTEAFF,TGTGCCAGCAGACAGGGGAACACTGAAGCTTTCTTT
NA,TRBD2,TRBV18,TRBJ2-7,CASSPAGVGYEQYF,TGTGCCAGCTCCCCGGCGGGGGTGGGGTACGAGCAGTACTTC
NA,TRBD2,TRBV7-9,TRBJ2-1,CASSTPGLAGDEFF,TGTGCCAGCAGTACGCCGGGACTAGCGGGAGATGAGTTCTTC
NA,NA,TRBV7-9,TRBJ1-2,CASSLEQGNTNGYTF,TGTGCCAGCAGCTTAGAACAGGGTAATACCAATGGCTACACCTTC
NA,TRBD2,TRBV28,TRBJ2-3,CASSLPTSGRALFTDTQYF,TGTGCCAGCAGTTTACCCACTAGCGGGAGGGCCCTCTTCACAGATACGCAGTATTTT
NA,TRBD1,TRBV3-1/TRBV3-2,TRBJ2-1,CASEGTGWSYNEQFF,TGTGCCAGCGAAGGGACAGGGTGGTCCTACAATGAGCAGTTCTTC
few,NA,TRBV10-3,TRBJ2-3,CAIWSGFTDTQYF,TGTGCCATCTGGTCCGGTTTCACAGATACGCAGTATTTT
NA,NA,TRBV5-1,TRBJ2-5,CASSLDRDETQYF,TGCGCCAGCAGCTTGGACAGGGATGAGACCCAGTACTTC
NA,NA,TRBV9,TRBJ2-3,CASSPTGGRPDTQYF,TGTGCCAGCAGCCCGACCGGGGGGCGCCCAGATACGCAGTATTTT
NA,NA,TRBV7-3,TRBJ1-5,CASSLTANQPQHF,TGTGCCAGCAGCTTAACGGCCAATCAGCCCCAGCATTTT
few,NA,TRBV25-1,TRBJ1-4,CAGNRGTGRLFF,TGTGCCGGCAACCGCGGCACAGGGAGACTGTTTTTT
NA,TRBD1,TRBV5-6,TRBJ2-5,CASSIGQGGWETQYF,TGTGCCAGCAGCATTGGACAGGGTGGTTGGGAGACCCAGTACTTC
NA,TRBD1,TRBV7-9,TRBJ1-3,CASSNTGGSGNTIYF,TGTGCCAGCAGTAATACAGGGGGCTCTGGAAACACCATATATTTT
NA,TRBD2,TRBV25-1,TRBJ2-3,CASSGGLLSTDTQYF,TGTGCCAGCAGTGGGGGACTACTTAGCACAGATACGCAGTATTTT
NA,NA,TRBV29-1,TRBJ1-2,CSVGRGSLGYTF,TGCAGCGTTGGTAGGGGGAGCCTTGGCTACACCTTC
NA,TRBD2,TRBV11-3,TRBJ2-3,CASSLDGRAEDTQYF,TGTGCCAGCAGCTTAGACGGGAGGGCCGAAGATACGCAGTATTTT
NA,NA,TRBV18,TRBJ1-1,CASSPVAMNTEAFF,TGTGCCAGCTCACCAGTGGCCATGAACACTGAAGCTTTCTTT
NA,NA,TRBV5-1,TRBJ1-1,CASSLATGRRDHTEAFF,TGCGCCAGCAGTCTAGCAACCGGTCGGAGGGATCACACTGAAGCTTTCTTT
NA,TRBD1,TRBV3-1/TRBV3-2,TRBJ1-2,CASSPRQGLNYGYTF,TGTGCCAGCAGCCCCCGACAGGGCCTCAACTATGGCTACACCTTC
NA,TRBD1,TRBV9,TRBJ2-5,CASTPTGTGGQETQYF,TGTGCCAGCACCCCAACCGGGACAGGGGGTCAAGAGACCCAGTACTTC
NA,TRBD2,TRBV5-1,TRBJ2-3,CASSFLAGGSTDTQYF,TGCGCCAGCAGCTTTTTAGCGGGGGGAAGCACAGATACGCAGTATTTT
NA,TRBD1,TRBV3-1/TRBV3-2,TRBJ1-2,CASSQEISNRGNGYTF,TGTGCCAGCAGCCAAGAAATTTCGAACAGGGGTAATGGCTACACCTTC
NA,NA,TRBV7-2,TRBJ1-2,CASSLALRNYGYTF,TGTGCCAGCAGCTTAGCGCTACGGAACTATGGCTACACCTTC
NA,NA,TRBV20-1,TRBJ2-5,CSASTGKETQYF,TGCAGTGCTAGTACAGGGAAAGAGACCCAGTACTTC
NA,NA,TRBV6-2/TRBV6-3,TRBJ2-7,CASSYPRTGNEQYF,TGTGCCAGCAGTTACCCGCGAACAGGAAACGAGCAGTACTTC
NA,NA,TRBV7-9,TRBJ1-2,CASSSAAGEYGYTF,TGTGCCAGCAGCTCCGCGGCCGGCGAGTATGGCTACACCTTC
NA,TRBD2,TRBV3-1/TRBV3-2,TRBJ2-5,CASSPTREGTQYF,TGTGCCAGCAGCCCCACTAGGGAGGGGACCCAGTACTTC
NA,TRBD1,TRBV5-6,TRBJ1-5,CASSYRGLDQPQHF,TGTGCCAGCAGCTACAGGGGGCTAGATCAGCCCCAGCATTTT
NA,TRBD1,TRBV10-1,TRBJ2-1,CASSPGQYNEQFF,TGCGCCAGCAGCCCGGGACAGTACAATGAGCAGTTCTTC
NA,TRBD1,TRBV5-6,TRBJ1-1,CASSLSGQGNTEAFF,TGTGCCAGCAGCTTGTCGGGACAGGGGAACACTGAAGCTTTCTTT
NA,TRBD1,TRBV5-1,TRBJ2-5,CASSLANRGETQYF,TGCGCCAGCAGCTTGGCCAACAGGGGTGAGACCCAGTACTTC
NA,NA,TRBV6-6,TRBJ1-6,CASSLPGSNSPLHF,TGTGCCAGCAGTCTCCCCGGGAGTAATTCACCCCTCCACTTT
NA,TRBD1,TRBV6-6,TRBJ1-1,CASSSPGQFLSEAFF,TGTGCCAGCAGTTCGCCGGGACAGTTCCTCTCTGAAGCTTTCTTT
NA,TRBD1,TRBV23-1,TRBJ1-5,CASRPPLMGTGSNQPQHF,TGCGCCAGCAGGCCACCTCTCATGGGGACAGGGAGCAATCAGCCCCAGCATTTT
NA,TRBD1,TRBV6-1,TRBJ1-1,CASSEPGQGSEAFF,TGTGCCAGCAGTGAACCGGGACAGGGGTCTGAAGCTTTCTTT
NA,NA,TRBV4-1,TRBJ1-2,CASSQDRQTTNYGYTF,TGCGCCAGCAGCCAAGATCGACAGACAACGAACTATGGCTACACCTTC
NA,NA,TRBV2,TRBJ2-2,CASSENSGAGELFF,TGTGCCAGCAGTGAAAATTCAGGGGCCGGGGAGCTGTTTTTT